A single sample is the source of the 8 T cell receptor beta chains below, sequenced in a study of regulatory T cells in long-lasting Graves disease. Library construction for TCR beta used iRepertoire HTBI primers and Arm-PCR of CDR3 regions. TCRdb independently ran MiXCR on the multiplex PCR reads; one entry per CDR3 protein. The data show about 450,000 distinct CDR3 sequences, 12% to 15% seen once. Time point noted: newly diagnosed GD, antithyroid drugs for less than 3 months. From RNA extracted from PBMCs, the TCR library was made. This sample was shared with a second study, whose subject was T cells in Graves' hyperthyroidism and ophthalmopathy.

The source was peripheral blood mononuclear cells (PBMCs), collected at new diagnosis, from a patient treated with antithyroid drugs. These receptors all come from a woman aged 50 to 60 with Graves disease.

This clonotype has at least ten counts. The V call is TRBV6-1, the J call TRBJ2-5; D is perhaps TRBD1 (5 bases). V lost 7 bases and J 4 bases, leaving 16 bases between the germline ends. Germline CDR1 MNHNS, CDR2 SASEGT. This CDR3 is built from 14 residues. The CDR3 loop reads CASTPPGRAETQYF. CDR3 coding DNA: TGTGCCAGCACCCCACCGGGCAGGGCAGAGACCCAGTACTTC.

This clonotype was counted ten times or more. The CDR3: CAIRPAGTSGRAYTGELFF. The CDR3 nucleotides read TGTGCCATCAGACCCGCCGGGACTAGCGGGAGGGCTTACACCGGGGAGCTGTTTTTT. The genes are TRBV10-3 and TRBJ2-2; 16 positions match TRBD2. The trim removed 6 bases at V and 3 bases at J, leaving 10 bases unmatched. Per germline, CDR1 ENHRY and CDR2 SYGVKD. CDR3 length: 19 amino acids.

This clonotype came up many times. The rearrangement joins TRBV28 to TRBJ2-3; 11 bases align to TRBD2. The CDR3 has 16 residues. V was clipped by 6 bases and J by 2 bases; unmatched bases: 7. Germline assignment: CDR1 MDHEN and CDR2 SYDVKM. CDR3 nucleotide sequence: TGTGCCAGCAGGAACATAGCGGGAGGGCCCACAGATACGCAGTATTTT. It is translated as CASRNIAGGPTDTQYF. Full variable domain (missing parts from reference TRBV28 and TRBJ2-3): DVKVTQSSRYLVKRTGEKVFLECVQDMDHENMFWYRQDPGLGLRLIYFSYDVKMKEKGDIPEGYSVSREKKERFSLILESASTNQTSMYLCASRNIAGGPTDTQYFGPGTRLTVL.

The rearrangement uses TRBV11-2 and TRBJ2-7, with TRBD2 matching over 10 bases. The CDR3 is made up of 14 amino acids. J was trimmed by 3 bases and V by 6 bases; bases with no gene match: 5. Germline V CDR1 and CDR2: SGHAT, FQNNGV. The CDR3 region has the DNA TGTGCCAGCAGACTAGCGGGACAGGACTACGAGCAGTACTTC. Protein sequence: CASRLAGQDYEQYF.

This chain joins TRBV4-1 and TRBJ2-7, with 7 positions matching TRBD1. The CDR3 has 14 residues. Germline V CDR1 and CDR2: MGHRA, YSYEKL. V shed 8 bases, J shed 4 bases, and the junction held 11 bases outside the gene matches. This chain's CDR3 is CASALGTDRYEQYF. The CDR3 nucleotides read TGCGCCAGCGCCTTAGGAACGGACAGGTACGAGCAGTACTTC.

The table lists this clonotype with many counts. The genes are TRBV2 and TRBJ2-5; possibly TRBD1 for D (6 bases). The length of the CDR3 is 15 residues. The germline V and J ends were trimmed by 4 bases and 5 bases, with 17 bases remaining between them. Germline V gene sequence: CDR1 SNHLY, CDR2 FYNNEI. This CDR3 reads CASSGRQAVLETQYF. CDR3 nucleotide sequence: TGTGCCAGCAGTGGAAGACAGGCAGTTTTGGAGACCCAGTACTTC.

This clonotype was recorded at least ten times. The chain links TRBV2 to TRBJ1-6; TRBD1 matches at 8 bases. This CDR3 comprises 16 residues. V shed 7 bases and J 6 bases; nucleotides not matched to a gene: 11. The germline gives CDR1 SNHLY, CDR2 FYNNEI. Written as DNA, the CDR3 is TGTGCCAGCATGGACAGGGACCCTATTGGTAATTCACCCCTCCACTTT. Its translation: CASMDRDPIGNSPLHF.

This clonotype was found a few times. J is TRBJ2-2 and V is TRBV30, with a possible D match to TRBD2 (5 bases). This CDR3 has 17 amino acids. Germline CDR1 and CDR2: GTSNPN and SVGIG (reference sequence). The V gene lost 2 bases and the J gene lost 4 bases, with 20 bases spanning the gap. CDR3 DNA sequence: TGTGCCTGGAGTTTTACTCTAGGGCGCCGGGGCACCGGGGAGCTGTTTTTT. Protein sequence: CAWSFTLGRRGTGELFF.